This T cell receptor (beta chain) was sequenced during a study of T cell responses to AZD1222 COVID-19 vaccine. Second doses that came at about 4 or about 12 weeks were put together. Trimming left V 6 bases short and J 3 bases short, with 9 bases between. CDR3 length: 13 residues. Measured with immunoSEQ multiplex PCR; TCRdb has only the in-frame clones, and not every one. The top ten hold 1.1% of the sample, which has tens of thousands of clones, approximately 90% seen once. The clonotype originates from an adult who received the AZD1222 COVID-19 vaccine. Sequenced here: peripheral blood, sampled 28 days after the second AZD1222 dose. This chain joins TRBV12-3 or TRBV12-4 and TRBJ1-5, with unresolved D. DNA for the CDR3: TGTGCCAGCAGCCAAGATCACAATCAGCCCCAGCATTTT. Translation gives CASSQDHNQPQHF.